The present entry profiles one T cell receptor (beta chain) with its context. What this receptor recognizes is not known. Per-base quality was not reported, and no clone a single base away is much larger than it. The entry originates in a study of blood T cells in healthy people across ages (dated by TCRdb to 2013 to 2016). Notes on the research overall: In model experiments, template switching captured about one uniquely barcoded TCR beta cDNA molecule for every two T cells. Using deep sequencing normalized with unique cDNA molecular identifiers, the study measured how TCR beta repertoire diversity changes with age. The donors were split into four age groups: young (average 16 years), middle-aged (over 35), aged (over 55) and long-lived (roughly 80). Donors of different ages were randomly distributed across sequencing lanes to avoid experimental bias. Using the same blood draw, the study looked at two additional independent replicas of 1 million unique cDNA reads for two donors, one aged 18 to 30 and the other aged 80 or older.

Preparation of the library involved 5' RACE. The instrument was an Illumina HiSeq 2500. A second PCR of roughly 7 to 11 cycles was performed with a sample-barcoded 5' primer and a J-beta primer mix. A template-switch 5' adaptor carrying 12 random nucleotides introduced a unique molecular identifier onto each TCR beta cDNA molecule. At least 2.5 million CDR3-containing paired-end reads were obtained from each sample. The Mint cDNA synthesis kit, primed by a TRBC-specific oligonucleotide, was used to synthesize first-strand cDNA from all RNA. Following uracil-DNA glycosylase treatment, a first 18-cycle PCR with universal primers M1SS and BC2_uni_R was performed on all cDNA. The study's processing was this. Each sample was normalized by randomly selecting 1 million high-quality reads, each carrying a distinct molecular identifier. Reads sharing molecular identifiers were discarded rather than binned into consensus sequences. CDR3 identification, clonotype clustering and error correction used MiTCR with a Q25 quality threshold and the strictest error-elimination algorithm. A nonparametric unseen species model using Euler transformation provided a lower-bound estimate of total TCR beta diversity. In TCRdb, the public reads were trimmed at Q25 with fastp and aligned with MiXCR, with productive beta chains retained. Rows merge per CDR3 protein into single entries with the most common DNA and genes. These V and J calls rely on TCRdb rather than the paper's analysis. This sample holds about 970,000 distinct CDR3 sequences; roughly 47% were observed only once. Around a fifth of the sample rests with the top ten.

Overall results and qualifications from the work: The CMV infection status of donors was not known, potentially confounding age-related changes in expanded clonotypes. Because profiling used bulk unsorted PBMCs, naive and antigen-experienced compartments could not be compared conclusively. Total diversity estimates from one million sequenced T cells were considered lower bounds and underestimates. Observed TCR beta diversity per million T cells fell roughly linearly with age, and a significant reduction was already apparent by age roughly 40. The long-lived group showed more naive CD4+ T cells, fewer expanded clones and increased TCR diversity than the aged group, suggesting age selection. A strong correlation was found between observed TCR beta diversity and the percentage of naive T cells measured by flow cytometry.

V and J are truncated by 0 bases and 0 bases respectively, leaving an intervening sequence of 11 bases. CDR1 and CDR2 were assigned from the germline V gene as SGHVS and FQNEAQ. The CDR3 sequence holds 16 residues, the cysteine and phenylalanine included. The entry retains the CDR3 DNA only, 48 bases that are in frame from base 1. The donors were under 40 Caucasian individuals from Russia, aged roughly 6 to 90 years, who were systemically healthy. Each donor gave ten milliliters of peripheral blood, drawn into EDTA-treated Vacutainer tubes. Ficoll-Paque density-gradient centrifugation was used to isolate PBMCs, with at least 7 million per sample. Trizol reagent was used to extract total RNA from the PBMCs, yielding at least 6 micrograms per sample. For every donor, flow cytometry on a PBMC aliquot measured the percentage of naive CD45RAhigh/CD27high T cells.

The V and J segments used are TRBV7-8 and TRBJ1-1, with no confident D gene call. The sample consisted of blood. This TCR derives from a woman aged 60 to 75 in good health. CDR3 protein: CASSLAGGLMNTEAFF. The nucleotide sequence reads as follows: TGTGCCAGCAGCTTAGCGGGAGGACTAATGAACACTGAAGCTTTCTTT.